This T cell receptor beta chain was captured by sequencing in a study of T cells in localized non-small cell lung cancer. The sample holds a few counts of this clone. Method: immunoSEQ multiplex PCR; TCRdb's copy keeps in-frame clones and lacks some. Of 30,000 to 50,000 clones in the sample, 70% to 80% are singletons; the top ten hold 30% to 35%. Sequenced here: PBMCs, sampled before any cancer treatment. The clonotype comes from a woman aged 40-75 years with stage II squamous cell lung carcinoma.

CDR3 nucleotides: TGTGCCAGCAGCCCCCAAGGGGGAGGGATCGAGCAGTACTTC. It translates to CASSPQGGGIEQYF. The rearrangement links TRBV7-8 to TRBJ2-7, with a weak D call TRBD2 (7 bases). In germline, CDR1 is SGHVS, CDR2 FQNEAQ. The germline V and J ends were trimmed by 5 bases and 6 bases, with 17 bases remaining between them. The CDR3 has 14 amino acids.